These 18 T cell receptor beta chains were all obtained from the same sample, sequenced in a study of shared clonotypes between healthy human individuals. Profiled with immunoSEQ multiplex PCR; TCRdb holds only in-frame clones, not every one. The sample has 2 million to 3 million clones, 93% seen once. Sequenced input: naive CD4+ T cells from PBMCs. Subset indicated: CD45RA+ positively selected. All receptors come from a man in his late teens or twenties in good health. Some clones in this sample may be carry-over from other donors' samples.

This rearrangement joins TRBV27 to TRBJ1-2; no definite D call. V lost 0 bases and J lost 4, with 12 bases in between. CDR1 and CDR2 from the germline V gene are MNHEY and SMNVEV (reference sequence). This CDR3 region has 15 residues. CDR3: CASSLSRGSPYGYTF. In nucleotides, the CDR3 is TGTGCCAGCAGTTTATCGCGCGGCAGCCCCTATGGCTACACCTTC.

The chain uses TRBV6-5 and TRBJ2-7; D not resolved. CDR1 and CDR2 (germline): MNHEY, SVGAGI. V shed 6 bases and J shed 0 bases, with 12 bases lying between them. The CDR3 is 14 amino acids. This chain's CDR3 is CASSLLDHSYEQYF. The CDR3 bases are TGTGCCAGCAGCCTTCTGGACCACTCCTACGAGCAGTACTTC.

The chain joins TRBV4-3 to TRBJ2-6; D might be TRBD2 (7 bases). In germline, CDR1 is LGHNA, CDR2 YSLEER. V was clipped by 2 bases and J by 0 bases, with 11 bases between them. The CDR3 loop spans 17 amino acids. CDR3 amino acids: CASSQIGGGSGANVLTF. The DNA for the CDR3 is TGCGCCAGCAGCCAAATAGGGGGGGGCTCTGGGGCCAACGTCCTGACTTTC.

This clone was seen just once. The chain carries TRBV5-1 and TRBJ2-7; the D call may be TRBD1 or TRBD2 (5 bases each). V was shortened by 1 base and J by 5 bases, with 28 bases between the two germline ends. CDR3 length: 19 residues. CDR1 and CDR2 (germline): SGHRS, YFSETQ. The chain's CDR3 is CASSLQGGSFGPRENEQYF. Here the CDR3 DNA reads TGCGCCAGCAGCTTGCAAGGCGGCTCTTTTGGTCCCAGGGAGAACGAGCAGTACTTC.

The rearrangement joins TRBV2 to TRBJ2-7; the match to TRBD2 covers 16 bases. The V segment lost 7 bases and the J segment 6 bases; nucleotides outside the gene matches: 15. The CDR3 spans 18 residues. Looked up from germline, CDR1 is SNHLY and CDR2 is FYNNEI. The CDR3 DNA is TGTGCCAGCAAAACTACTTATTTCGGGACTAGCGGGAGGGGCGAGCAGTACTTC. Translated: CASKTTYFGTSGRGEQYF.

The genes are TRBV11-2 and TRBJ1-2; D not certain. With 4 bases removed from V and 2 bases from J, the gap between germline ends came to 11 bases. Germline V gene sequence: CDR1 SGHAT, CDR2 FQNNGV. The CDR3 extends over 14 amino acids. CDR3 in amino acids: CASSYFQTNYGYTF. The CDR3 DNA follows: TGTGCCAGCAGCTACTTTCAGACCAACTATGGCTACACCTTC.

V is TRBV25-1 and J is TRBJ2-3; TRBD1 matches at 8 bases. The CDR3 totals 15 residues. Per germline, CDR1 MGHDK and CDR2 SYGVNS. V shed 1 base and J 5 bases; nucleotides not matched to a gene: 5. The CDR3 is CASSESGGLIDTQYF. CDR3 coding DNA: TGTGCCAGCAGTGAATCAGGGGGCTTGATAGATACGCAGTATTTT. The full variable domain, its missing parts supplied by reference TRBV25-1 and TRBJ2-3, is EADIYQTPRYLVIGTGKKITLECSQTMGHDKMYWYQQDPGMELHLIHYSYGVNSTEKGDLSSESTVSRIRTEHFPLTLESARPSHTSQYLCASSESGGLIDTQYFGPGTRLTVL.

V and J are TRBV5-1 and TRBJ2-5; the D gene is possibly TRBD2 (6 bases). The CDR3 length is 13 residues. V was shortened by 2 bases and J by 5 bases, with 10 bases between the two germline ends. Germline V lookup: CDR1 SGHRS, CDR2 YFSETQ. The CDR3 DNA reads TGCGCCAGCAGCTTAACGGGAGCGGAGACCCAGTACTTC. Translated, it gives CASSLTGAETQYF.

About this clone: Other DNA sequences within the sample encode an identical CDR3. This chain connects TRBV4-1 to TRBJ2-5; D is perhaps TRBD1 (5 bases). The ends were cut back, 0 bases at V and 5 bases at J, with 13 bases in the middle. From germline, CDR1 is MGHRA and CDR2 YSYEKL. The CDR3 spans 15 residues. Written as DNA, the CDR3 is TGCGCCAGCAGCCAAGATGGGCAGGGTGGGGAGACCCAGTACTTC. Translated: CASSQDGQGGETQYF.

The chain has TRBV10-3 and TRBJ2-7; D is unresolved. V was trimmed by 0 bases and J by 2 bases, leaving 11 bases between them. The CDR3 length is 15 residues. The V gene's germline CDR1 is ENHRY and CDR2 SYGVKD. The CDR3 DNA sequence: TGTGCCATCAGTGAGTCGTACGGAACTACCTACGAGCAGTACTTC. Encoded protein: CAISESYGTTYEQYF.

The gene calls are TRBV9 and TRBJ1-4; D not resolved. The CDR3 has 15 amino acids. Germline V lookup: CDR1 SGDLS, CDR2 YYNGEE. The V and J ends lost 5 bases and 7 bases respectively, with 18 bases between them. Written as DNA, the CDR3 is TGTGCCAGCAGTGACTGGCCTCAGCGGGGTGAAAAACTGTTTTTT. It translates to CASSDWPQRGEKLFF.

V gene TRBV29-1 combines with J gene TRBJ2-2; 10 nucleotides align to TRBD2. The V and J ends lost 7 bases and 5 bases, in that order; junction bases with no gene match: 7. Germline assignment: CDR1 SQVTM and CDR2 ANQGSEA. The length of the CDR3 is 14 residues. The DNA for the CDR3 is TGCAGCGCTGCTAGCGGGAGAAGTACCGGGGAGCTGTTTTTT. Translating it yields CSAASGRSTGELFF.

This rearrangement joins TRBV10-1 to TRBJ2-7; TRBD2 agrees at 14 bases. The germline V gene has CDR1 WNHNN and CDR2 SYGVQD (reference sequence). Trimming took 0 bases from V and 6 from J; bases not matched to a gene: 1. This CDR3 has 15 residues. The CDR3 DNA reads as TGCGCCAGCAGTGAGTCGACTAGCGGGAGGGTCGAGCAGTACTTC. Residues: CASSESTSGRVEQYF.

V and J are TRBV7-9 and TRBJ2-3, with 7 positions matching TRBD2. This CDR3 is 14 amino acids long. Looked up from germline, CDR1 is SEHNR and CDR2 is FQNEAQ (reference sequence). V dropped 7 bases and J dropped 4; count of bases not matched to a gene: 8. DNA for the CDR3: TGTGCCAGCAATGGCGGGAGTAAGTCAGATACGCAGTATTTT. Translated: CASNGGSKSDTQYF.

The chain employs TRBV4-1 and TRBJ2-7, with D hard to call. There are 17 residues in the CDR3. The V end was cut by 0 bases, the J end by 3 bases, with 18 bases between. CDR1 and CDR2 from the germline V gene are MGHRA and YSYEKL. CDR3 bases: TGCGCCAGCAGCCAAGATCGCGCCACCAGCCGGTTCTACGAGCAGTACTTC. It yields the protein CASSQDRATSRFYEQYF.

V gene TRBV2 combines with J gene TRBJ2-1, with D possibly matching TRBD2 (6 bases). From germline, CDR1 is SNHLY and CDR2 FYNNEI. V was pared by 4 bases and J by 0 bases, with 25 bases between. The CDR3 contains 20 residues. CDR3 sequence (DNA): TGTGCCAGCAGTGCCCCGCAGGCGGGGTGGACCGAAGGCTCCTACAATGAGCAGTTCTTC. Amino acids: CASSAPQAGWTEGSYNEQFF.

The rearrangement uses TRBV30 and TRBJ1-2, with D unclear. The V end was cut by 0 bases, the J end by 3 bases, with 8 bases between. The CDR3 is 13 amino acids. CDR1 GTSNPN and CDR2 SVGIG come from the germline V gene (reference sequence). This chain's CDR3 is CAWSVGDHYGYTF. For the CDR3, the DNA is TGTGCCTGGAGTGTTGGAGACCACTATGGCTACACCTTC. The variable domain in full, with the rest retrieved from reference TRBV30 and TRBJ1-2, is SQTIHQWPATLVQPVGSPLSLECTVEGTSNPNLYWYRQAAGRGLQLLFYSVGIGQISSEVPQNLSASRPQDRQFILSSKKLLLSDSGFYLCAWSVGDHYGYTFGSGTRLTVV.

The sample holds a few counts of this clone. The chain employs TRBV9 and TRBJ2-2, with D hard to call. Germline CDR1 is SGDLS and CDR2 is YYNGEE. V lost 0 bases, J lost 4 bases, and 7 bases lay in between. This CDR3 has 14 residues. The DNA of the CDR3 is TGTGCCAGCAGCGTAGATCCGGGCACCGGGGAGCTGTTTTTT. The encoded protein is CASSVDPGTGELFF.